This T cell receptor beta chain came from a study of CD8 T cells in ankylosing spondylitis. The CDR3 runs 14 residues. V dropped 4 bases and J dropped 6; count of bases not matched to a gene: 5. Germline loops: CDR1 SEHNR, CDR2 FQNEAQ (reference sequence). Using its own MiXCR run on the 5' RACE reads, TCRdb lists one record per CDR3 protein. The table includes 340,000 or so distinct CDR3 sequences, roughly 14% detected once. This clonotype was picked up a small number of times. Antigen unknown. The study's findings and limits: In reactive arthritis synovial fluid and blood, some motif variants had been reported before. CD8+ cells made up the disease-linked clones, which were relatively rare in peripheral blood.

This TCR came from a male donor with ankylosing spondylitis or in good health (not recorded which). The sequencing input was blood, either unsorted or a sorted T cell fraction (not recorded which). The chain links TRBV7-9 to TRBJ1-4; 7 positions match TRBD1. The CDR3 spells CASSYGQGDEKLFF. The CDR3 coding sequence is TGTGCCAGCAGCTATGGGCAGGGGGATGAAAAACTGTTTTTT.